The 8 T cell receptor beta chains presented below share a single source sample, sequenced in a study of blood T cell repertoires in COVID-19. The table came from immunoSEQ multiplex PCR; TCRdb's copy has only in-frame clones and leaves some out. The sample contains about 99,000 clones, about 90% of which appear only once. The sample was peripheral blood. The receptors originated from a human donor in a cohort sampled during active COVID-19.

This clone was detected only a few times. The chain has TRBV5-6 and TRBJ2-1; 10 bases agree with TRBD1. CDR1 is SGHDT and CDR2 is YYEEEE in the germline V gene. V was clipped by 2 bases and J by 10 bases; unmatched bases: 6. This CDR3 is built from 14 residues. This CDR3 is CASSFGTGDEEQFF. CDR3 nucleotide sequence: TGTGCCAGCAGCTTCGGGACAGGGGACGAGGAGCAGTTCTTC.

CDR3 protein: CASSRPETGINEQYF. In nucleotides, the CDR3 is TGTGCCAGCAGCCGCCCTGAGACAGGCATAAACGAGCAGTACTTC. The chain carries TRBV5-5 and TRBJ2-7; possible D gene TRBD1, 6 bases. The ends were cut back, 4 bases at V and 5 bases at J, with 19 bases in the middle. The CDR3 runs to 15 residues. Germline V gene lookup returns CDR1 SGHKS and CDR2 YYEKEE (reference sequence).

The chain is built from TRBV27 and TRBJ2-1, with a tentative D call TRBD2 (7 bases). Germline values: CDR1 MNHEY, CDR2 SMNVEV (reference sequence). The V gene lost 3 bases and the J gene lost 3 bases, with 18 bases spanning the gap. CDR3 length: 17 amino acids. CDR3 DNA: TGTGCCAGCAGTTTGAGGGAGGAGGGGGAGGGCTACAATGAGCAGTTCTTC. Its protein is CASSLREEGEGYNEQFF.

The chain links TRBV23-1 to TRBJ2-1, with 13 bases matching TRBD2. TRBV23-1 is flagged as an ORF with uncertain function. The CDR3 runs to 16 residues. Trimming cost V 2 bases and J 7 bases; bases outside gene matches: 5. The chain's CDR3 is CASSQPTSGGSNEQFF. CDR3 nucleotide sequence: TGCGCCAGCAGTCAACCGACTAGCGGGGGGTCAAATGAGCAGTTCTTC.

This rearrangement joins TRBV6-2 or TRBV6-3 to TRBJ1-5; 7 nucleotides line up with TRBD1. The CDR3 extends over 18 amino acids. V was pared by 2 bases and J by 3 bases, with 13 bases of the junction left unmatched. CDR1 and CDR2 from the germline V gene are MNHEY and SVGEGT. Here the CDR3 reads CASSYRQGQPTNNQPQHF. Written as DNA, the CDR3 is TGTGCCAGCAGTTACCGCCAGGGACAGCCAACGAACAATCAGCCCCAGCATTTT.

The CDR3 DNA sequence: TGTGCCAGCAGCCCGCTCCCCGGGACAGTTAATGAAAAACTGTTTTTT. It yields the protein CASSPLPGTVNEKLFF. The chain carries TRBV7-6 and TRBJ1-4, with 7 bases matching TRBD1. With V trimmed by 5 bases and J by 4 bases, 10 bases remained unmatched. Germline loops: CDR1 SGHVS, CDR2 FNYEAQ. This CDR3 spans 16 amino acids.

The chain is built from TRBV5-1 and TRBJ1-3, with D unresolved. Germline V gene sequence: CDR1 SGHRS, CDR2 YFSETQ. Trimming took off 5 bases at V and 0 bases at J, with 15 bases between the two ends. The CDR3 contains 16 residues. DNA of the CDR3: TGCGCCAGCAGGGAGGGAGGAACCAACTCTGGAAACACCATATATTTT. Its protein product is CASREGGTNSGNTIYF.

The rearrangement links TRBV28 to TRBJ2-2; a possible D gene is TRBD1 (6 bases). This CDR3 region has 14 residues. V was trimmed by 4 bases and J by 4 bases, leaving 10 bases between them. CDR1 MDHEN and CDR2 SYDVKM come from the germline V gene. This chain's CDR3 is CASSYQGRTGELFF. The CDR3 DNA reads TGTGCCAGCAGTTATCAGGGGCGCACCGGGGAGCTGTTTTTT. The complete variable domain, with remaining parts taken from reference TRBV28 and TRBJ2-2, reads DVKVTQSSRYLVKRTGEKVFLECVQDMDHENMFWYRQDPGLGLRLIYFSYDVKMKEKGDIPEGYSVSREKKERFSLILESASTNQTSMYLCASSYQGRTGELFFGEGSRLTVL.